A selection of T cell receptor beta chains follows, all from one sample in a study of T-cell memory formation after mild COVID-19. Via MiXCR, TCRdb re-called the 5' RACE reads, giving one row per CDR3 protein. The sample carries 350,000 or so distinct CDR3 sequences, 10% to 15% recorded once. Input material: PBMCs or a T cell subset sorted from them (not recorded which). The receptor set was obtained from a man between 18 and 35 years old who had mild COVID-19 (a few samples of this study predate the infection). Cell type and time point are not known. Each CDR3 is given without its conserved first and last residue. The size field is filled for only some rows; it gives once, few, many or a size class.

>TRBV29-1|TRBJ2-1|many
SVRTESSYNEQF
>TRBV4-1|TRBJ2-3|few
ASSPTGRDTQY
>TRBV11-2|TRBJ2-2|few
ASIPRGGAGELF
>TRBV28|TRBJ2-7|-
ASSLDYLTYEQY
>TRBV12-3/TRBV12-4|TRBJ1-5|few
ASRFEFQPQH
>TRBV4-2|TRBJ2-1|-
ASSQFFSDSSYYNEQF
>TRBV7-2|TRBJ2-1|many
ASSLGLAGVNEQF
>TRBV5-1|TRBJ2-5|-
ASSSGTGAKETQY
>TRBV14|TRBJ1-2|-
ASSQGANYGYT
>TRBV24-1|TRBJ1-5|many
ATSDFGDQPQH
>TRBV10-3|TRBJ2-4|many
AISTTGGGNIQY
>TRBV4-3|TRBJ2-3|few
ASSHLRGTDTQY
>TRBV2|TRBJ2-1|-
ASSDTEQF
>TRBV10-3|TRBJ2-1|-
AISPRGQDYEQF
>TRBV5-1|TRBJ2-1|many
ASTATGGEDEQF
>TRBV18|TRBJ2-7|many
ASSGRGAPSYEQY
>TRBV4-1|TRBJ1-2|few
ASSPSRNILYGYT
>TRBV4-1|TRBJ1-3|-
ASSLGISGNTIY
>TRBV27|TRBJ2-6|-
ASSPDRGRLSGANVLT
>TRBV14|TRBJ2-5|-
ASSPLGLAGQNQY
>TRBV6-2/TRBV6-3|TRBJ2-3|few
ASLAGGTDTQY
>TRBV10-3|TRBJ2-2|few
ATRQAVTGELF
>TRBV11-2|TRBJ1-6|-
ASRSRQVTSSSPLH
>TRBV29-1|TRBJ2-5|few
SEKRGWETQY
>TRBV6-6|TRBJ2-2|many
ASSYRDGNTGELF
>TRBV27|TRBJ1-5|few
ASSSHGYSNQPQH
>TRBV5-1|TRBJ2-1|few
ASSPEGTSGGQF
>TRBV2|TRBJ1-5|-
ATSFGVGNQPQH
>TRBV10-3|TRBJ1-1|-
AISEGWGLSGNTEAF
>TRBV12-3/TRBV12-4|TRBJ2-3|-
ASSGDSRTDTQY
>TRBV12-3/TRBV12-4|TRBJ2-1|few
ASSLVGQGMNEQF
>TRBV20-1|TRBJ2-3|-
SARTSGGPGSTDTQY
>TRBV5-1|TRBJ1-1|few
ASSIRGGAGTEAF
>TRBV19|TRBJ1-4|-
ASSRSDRENEKLF
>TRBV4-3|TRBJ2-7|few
ASSQGLAGYEQY
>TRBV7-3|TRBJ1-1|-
ASSPDQSNTEAF
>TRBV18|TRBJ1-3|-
ASSPRTNSGNTIY
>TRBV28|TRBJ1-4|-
ASSTTGIQGGENEKLF
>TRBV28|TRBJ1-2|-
ASSLRGGTSIGYGYT
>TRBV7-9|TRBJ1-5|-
ASSPTDVNQPQH
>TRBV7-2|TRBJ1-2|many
ASSLAGSGGYT
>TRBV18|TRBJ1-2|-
ASSPSTGHLYGYT
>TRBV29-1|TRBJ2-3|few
SVAGGRGNIETDTQY
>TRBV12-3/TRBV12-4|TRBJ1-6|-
ASKKGGSSYNSPLH
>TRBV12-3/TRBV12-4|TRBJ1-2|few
ASSFRGPGPNYGYT
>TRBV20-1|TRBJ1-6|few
SARGVGDSYNSPLH
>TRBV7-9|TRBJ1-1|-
ASSLDREDTEAF
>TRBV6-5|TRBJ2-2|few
ASSYSPRGDTGELF